Reported below is one T cell receptor beta chain. Drawn from each donor were around 10 milliliters of peripheral blood. Trimming cost V 3 bases and J 8 bases; bases outside gene matches: 10. Germline V CDR1 and CDR2: DFQATT, SNEGSKA (reference sequence). The CDR3 consists of 14 residues. The sample belongs to a study of blood T cells in healthy people across ages. The second PCR ran about 6 to 12 cycles with a sample-barcoded 5' primer and J-beta primers. Each sample yielded at least 2.5 million CDR3-containing paired-end reads. One entry per CDR3 protein, called by TCRdb with MiXCR from the 5' RACE reads. The table records roughly 1,700,000 distinct CDR3 sequences, approximately 28% of them present only once.

The sequencing input was blood. This chain uses TRBV20-1 with TRBJ1-2, with TRBD1 identical over 9 bases. This clonotype was sampled from a young woman in good health. CDR3 region: CSASPPGQGFGYTF. The CDR3 DNA sequence: TGCAGTGCTAGCCCCCCGGGACAGGGATTCGGCTACACCTTC.